This T cell receptor beta chain was sequenced in a study of T cells after yellow fever vaccination. Study details: SMART-Seq v4 Ultra Low Input served to prepare low-cell-number fractions.

A single record per CDR3 protein comes from TCRdb applying MiXCR to the 5' RACE reads. The profile shows about 310,000 distinct CDR3 sequences, approximately 3.8% of them singletons. The CDR3 consists of 10 residues. Germline V gene lookup returns CDR1 KGHSH and CDR2 LQKENI. The ends were cut back, 7 bases at V and 0 bases at J, with 0 bases in the middle. The table lists this clonotype with many counts. As yet, its antigen is unknown. General observations from the study: Just a small share of clonotypes turned up in the CD4 compartment as well as the CD8 compartment. Post-booster repertoires again held most primary-vaccination clones (roughly 95% CD4, 88% CD8).

The receptor's source is a man in his late teens or twenties who received the YFV17D yellow fever vaccine. The chain carries TRBV18 and TRBJ1-1; no reliable D call. Sample: PBMCs, taken on the day of the yellow fever booster vaccination. In DNA form, the CDR3 reads TGTGCCAGCTTGAACACTGAAGCTTTCTTT. The encoded protein is CASLNTEAFF. The variable domain in full, with the rest retrieved from reference TRBV18 and TRBJ1-1, is NAGVMQNPRHLVRRRGQEARLRCSPMKGHSHVYWYRQLPEEGLKFMVYLQKENIIDESGMPKERFSAEFPKEGPSILRIQQVVRGDSAAYFCASLNTEAFFGQGTRLTVV.